This T cell receptor beta chain was found in a study of Graves' ophthalmopathy and Graves' hyperthyroidism. Germline CDR1 and CDR2: SGHRS and YFSETQ. CDR3 size: 14 residues. On this clonotype itself: One end of the junction fails to match germline, which may point to a read error.

For repertoire sequencing, the TCR beta CDR3 regions were amplified from RNA transcripts. An opening RT-PCR round employed HTBI primers and preceded a second-round multiplex PCR. TCRdb reprocessed the multiplex PCR reads via MiXCR and lists one record per CDR3 protein. The sample lists around 1,200,000 distinct CDR3 sequences, about two fifths occurring once. The V gene is TRBV5-1, the J gene TRBJ2-7; D may be TRBD1 (6 bases). The TCR was taken from an adult man with Graves' hyperthyroidism. The sequencing input was peripheral blood or thyroid tissue (not recorded which). CDR3 DNA: TGCGCCAGCAGGTTGGAGGCAGGGGCTGGCGAGCAGTACTTC. Translation gives CASRLEAGAGEQYF.